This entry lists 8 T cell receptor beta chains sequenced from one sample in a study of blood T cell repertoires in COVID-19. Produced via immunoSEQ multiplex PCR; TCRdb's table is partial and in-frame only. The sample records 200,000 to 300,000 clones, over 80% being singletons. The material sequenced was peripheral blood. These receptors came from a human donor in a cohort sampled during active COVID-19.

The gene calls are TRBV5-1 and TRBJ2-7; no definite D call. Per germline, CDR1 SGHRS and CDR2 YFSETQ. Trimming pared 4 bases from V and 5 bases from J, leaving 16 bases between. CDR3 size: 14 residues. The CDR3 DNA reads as TGCGCCAGCAGCGTGGTTGGAGTGGTCCACGAGCAGTACTTC. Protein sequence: CASSVVGVVHEQYF.

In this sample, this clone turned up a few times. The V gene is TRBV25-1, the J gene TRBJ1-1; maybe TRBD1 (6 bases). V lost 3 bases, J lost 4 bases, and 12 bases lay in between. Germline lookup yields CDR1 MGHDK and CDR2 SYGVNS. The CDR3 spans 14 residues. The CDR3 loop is CASSDYKGGTEAFF. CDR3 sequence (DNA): TGTGCCAGCAGTGATTATAAAGGGGGCACTGAAGCTTTCTTT.

The chain's CDR3 is CSVEGQDYGYTF. Here the CDR3 DNA reads TGCAGCGTCGAGGGACAGGACTATGGCTACACCTTC. The V and J genes are TRBV29-1 and TRBJ1-2; TRBD1 aligns across 8 bases. Per germline, CDR1 SQVTM and CDR2 ANQGSEA. This CDR3 is built from 12 residues. The trim removed 6 bases at V and 3 bases at J, leaving 3 bases unmatched.

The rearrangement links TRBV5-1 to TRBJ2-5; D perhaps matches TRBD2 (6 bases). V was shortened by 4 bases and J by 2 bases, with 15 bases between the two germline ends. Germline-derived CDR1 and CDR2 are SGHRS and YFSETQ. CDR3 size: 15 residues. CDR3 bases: TGCGCCAGCAGCGGGGGGACTCTCCCTCAAGAGACCCAGTACTTC. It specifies CASSGGTLPQETQYF.

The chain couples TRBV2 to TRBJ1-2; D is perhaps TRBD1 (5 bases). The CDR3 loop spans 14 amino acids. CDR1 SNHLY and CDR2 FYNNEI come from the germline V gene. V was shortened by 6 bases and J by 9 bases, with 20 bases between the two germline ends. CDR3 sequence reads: CASSSPAGPRRYTF. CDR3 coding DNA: TGTGCCAGCAGCTCGCCGGCGGGACCCCGTCGCTACACCTTC.

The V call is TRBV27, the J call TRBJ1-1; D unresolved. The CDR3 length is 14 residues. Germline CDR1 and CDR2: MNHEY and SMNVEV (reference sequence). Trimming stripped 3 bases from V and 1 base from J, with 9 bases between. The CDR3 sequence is CASSFSGRNTEAFF. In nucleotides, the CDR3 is TGTGCCAGCAGTTTTTCCGGGAGGAACACTGAAGCTTTCTTT.

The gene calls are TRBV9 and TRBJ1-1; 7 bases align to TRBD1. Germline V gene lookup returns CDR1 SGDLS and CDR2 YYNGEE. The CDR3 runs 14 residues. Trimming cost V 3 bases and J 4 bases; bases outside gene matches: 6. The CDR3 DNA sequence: TGTGCCAGCAGCGCAGAGACAGGGTTCACTGAAGCTTTCTTT. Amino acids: CASSAETGFTEAFF.

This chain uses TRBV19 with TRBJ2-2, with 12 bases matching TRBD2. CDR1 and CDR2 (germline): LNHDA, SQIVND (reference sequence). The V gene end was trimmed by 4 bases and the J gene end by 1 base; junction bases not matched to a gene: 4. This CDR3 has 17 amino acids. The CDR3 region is CASSRTSGGRNTGELFF. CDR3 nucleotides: TGTGCCAGTAGTAGAACTAGCGGGGGGAGGAACACCGGGGAGCTGTTTTTT.